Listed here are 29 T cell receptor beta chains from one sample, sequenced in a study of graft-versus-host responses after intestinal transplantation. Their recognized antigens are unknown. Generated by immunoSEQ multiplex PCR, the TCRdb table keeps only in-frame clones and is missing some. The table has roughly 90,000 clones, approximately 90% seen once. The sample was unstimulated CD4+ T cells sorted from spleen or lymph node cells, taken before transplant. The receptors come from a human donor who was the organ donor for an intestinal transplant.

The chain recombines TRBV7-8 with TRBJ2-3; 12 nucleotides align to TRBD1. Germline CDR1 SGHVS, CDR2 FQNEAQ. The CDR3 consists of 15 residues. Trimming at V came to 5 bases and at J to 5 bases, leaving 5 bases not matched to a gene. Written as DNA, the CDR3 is TGTGCCAGCAGCAACCGGGACAGGGGGCGAGATACGCAGTATTTT. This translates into CASSNRDRGRDTQYF.

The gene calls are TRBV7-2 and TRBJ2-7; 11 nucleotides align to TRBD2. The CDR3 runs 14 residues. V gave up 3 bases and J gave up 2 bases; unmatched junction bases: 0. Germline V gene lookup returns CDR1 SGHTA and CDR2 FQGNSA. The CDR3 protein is CASSFSGRAYEQYF. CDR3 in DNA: TGTGCCAGCAGCTTTAGCGGGAGGGCCTACGAGCAGTACTTC.

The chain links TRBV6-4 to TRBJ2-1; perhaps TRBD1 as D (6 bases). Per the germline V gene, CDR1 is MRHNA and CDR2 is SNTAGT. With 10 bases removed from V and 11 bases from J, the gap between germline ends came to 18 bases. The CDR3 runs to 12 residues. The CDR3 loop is CATSTRGSQQFF. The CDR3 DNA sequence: TGTGCCACGTCTACTAGGGGGAGCCAGCAGTTCTTC.

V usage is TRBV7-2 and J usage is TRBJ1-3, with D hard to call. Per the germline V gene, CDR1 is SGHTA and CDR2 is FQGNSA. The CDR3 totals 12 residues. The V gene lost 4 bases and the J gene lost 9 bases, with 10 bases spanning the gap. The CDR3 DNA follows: TGTGCCAGCAGCTCCATCCGAGGCACCATATATTTT. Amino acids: CASSSIRGTIYF.

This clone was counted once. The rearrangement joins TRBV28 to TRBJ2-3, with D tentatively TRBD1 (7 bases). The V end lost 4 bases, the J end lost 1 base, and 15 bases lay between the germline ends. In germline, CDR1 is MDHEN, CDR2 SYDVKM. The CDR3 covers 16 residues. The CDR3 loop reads CASSSLRGEGTDTQYF. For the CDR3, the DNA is TGTGCCAGCAGTTCCCTCAGGGGGGAGGGCACAGATACGCAGTATTTT.

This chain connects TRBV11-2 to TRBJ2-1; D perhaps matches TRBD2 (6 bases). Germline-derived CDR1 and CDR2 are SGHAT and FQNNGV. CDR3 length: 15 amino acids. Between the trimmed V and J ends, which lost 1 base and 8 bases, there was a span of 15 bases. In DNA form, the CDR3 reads TGTGCCAGCAGCTTAGCTGGAGGGCGGTTCCATGAGCAGTTCTTC. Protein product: CASSLAGGRFHEQFF.

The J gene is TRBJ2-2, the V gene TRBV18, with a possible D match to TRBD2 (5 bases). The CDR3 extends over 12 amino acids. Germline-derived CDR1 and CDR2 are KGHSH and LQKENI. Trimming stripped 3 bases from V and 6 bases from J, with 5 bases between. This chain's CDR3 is CASSPRAGELFF. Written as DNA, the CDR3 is TGTGCCAGCTCACCGCGGGCCGGGGAGCTGTTTTTT.

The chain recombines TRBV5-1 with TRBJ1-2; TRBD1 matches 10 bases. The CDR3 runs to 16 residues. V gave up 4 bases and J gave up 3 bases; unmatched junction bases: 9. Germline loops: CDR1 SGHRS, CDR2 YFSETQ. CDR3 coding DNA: TGCGCCAGCAGCCCGACAGGGGGCAAGCTGTACTATGGCTACACCTTC. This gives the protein CASSPTGGKLYYGYTF.

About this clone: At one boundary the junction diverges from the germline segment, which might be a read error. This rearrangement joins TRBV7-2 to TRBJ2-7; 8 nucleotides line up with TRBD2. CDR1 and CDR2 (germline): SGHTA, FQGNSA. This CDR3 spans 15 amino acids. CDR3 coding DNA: TGTGCCAGCAGCTTAAACGGCGGGGGGTGGTACGTGCAGTACTTC. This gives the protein CASSLNGGGWYVQYF.

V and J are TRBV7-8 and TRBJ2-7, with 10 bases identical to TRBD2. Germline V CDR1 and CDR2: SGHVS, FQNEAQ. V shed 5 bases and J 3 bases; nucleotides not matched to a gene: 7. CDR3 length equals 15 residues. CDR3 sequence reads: CASSRTSGVLYEQYF. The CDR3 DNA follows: TGTGCCAGCAGCCGGACTAGCGGAGTCCTCTACGAGCAGTACTTC.

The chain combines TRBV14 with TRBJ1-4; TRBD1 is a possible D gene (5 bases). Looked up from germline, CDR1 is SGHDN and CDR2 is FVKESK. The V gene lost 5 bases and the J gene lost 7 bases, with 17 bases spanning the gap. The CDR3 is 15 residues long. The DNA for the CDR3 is TGTGCCAGCAGCGAAAATCAGGGTTTCGGTGAAAAACTGTTTTTT. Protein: CASSENQGFGEKLFF.

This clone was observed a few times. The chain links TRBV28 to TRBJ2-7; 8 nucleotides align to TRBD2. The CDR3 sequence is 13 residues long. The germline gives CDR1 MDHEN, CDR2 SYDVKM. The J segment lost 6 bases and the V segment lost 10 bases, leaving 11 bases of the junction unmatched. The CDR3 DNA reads TGTGCCATCGGGGGGGGGTTGGACCTCGAGCAGTACTTC. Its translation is CAIGGGLDLEQYF.

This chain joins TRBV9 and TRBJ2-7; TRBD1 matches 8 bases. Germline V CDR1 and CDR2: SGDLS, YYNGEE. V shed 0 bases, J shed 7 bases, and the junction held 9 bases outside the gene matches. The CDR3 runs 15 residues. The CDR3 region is CASSVGRQGAREQYF. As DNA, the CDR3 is TGTGCCAGCAGCGTAGGGCGGCAGGGGGCGCGGGAGCAGTACTTC.

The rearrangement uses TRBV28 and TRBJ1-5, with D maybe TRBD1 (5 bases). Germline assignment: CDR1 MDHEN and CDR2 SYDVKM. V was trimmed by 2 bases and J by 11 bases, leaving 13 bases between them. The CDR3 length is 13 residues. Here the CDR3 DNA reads TGTGCCAGCAGTTTACAGGGCTCTTCGGCCCAGCATTTT. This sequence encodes CASSLQGSSAQHF.

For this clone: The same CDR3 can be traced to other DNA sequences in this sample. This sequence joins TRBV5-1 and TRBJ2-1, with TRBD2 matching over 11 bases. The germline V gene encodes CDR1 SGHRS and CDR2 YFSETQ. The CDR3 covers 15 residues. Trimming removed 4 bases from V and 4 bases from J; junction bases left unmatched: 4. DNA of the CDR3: TGCGCCAGCAGCCCGGGGACTAGCGGATACAATGAGCAGTTCTTC. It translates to CASSPGTSGYNEQFF.

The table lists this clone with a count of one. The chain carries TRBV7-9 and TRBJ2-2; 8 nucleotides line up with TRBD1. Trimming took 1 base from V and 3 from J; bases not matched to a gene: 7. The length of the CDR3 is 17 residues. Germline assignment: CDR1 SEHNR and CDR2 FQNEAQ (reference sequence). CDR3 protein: CASSLGRAGGDTGELFF. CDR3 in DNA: TGTGCCAGCAGCTTAGGTCGGGCAGGGGGCGACACCGGGGAGCTGTTTTTT.

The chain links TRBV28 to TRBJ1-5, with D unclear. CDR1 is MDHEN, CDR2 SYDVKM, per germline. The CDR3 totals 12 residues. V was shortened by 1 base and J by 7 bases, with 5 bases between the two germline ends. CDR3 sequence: CASSLLAQPQHF. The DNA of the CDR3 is TGTGCCAGCAGTTTATTAGCCCAGCCCCAGCATTTT.

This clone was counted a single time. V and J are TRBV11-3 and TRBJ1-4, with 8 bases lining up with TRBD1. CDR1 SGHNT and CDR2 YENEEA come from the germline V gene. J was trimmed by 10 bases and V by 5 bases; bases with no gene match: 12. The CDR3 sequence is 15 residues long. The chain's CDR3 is CASSNRAGGEGKLFF. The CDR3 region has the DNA TGTGCCAGCAGCAATAGGGCAGGGGGCGAGGGAAAACTGTTTTTT. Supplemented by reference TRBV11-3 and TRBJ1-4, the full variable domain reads EAGVVQSPRYKIIEKKQPVAFWCNPISGHNTLYWYLQNLGQGPELLIRYENEEAVDDSQLPKDRFSAERLKGVDSTLKIQPAELGDSAVYLCASSNRAGGEGKLFFGSGTQLSVL.

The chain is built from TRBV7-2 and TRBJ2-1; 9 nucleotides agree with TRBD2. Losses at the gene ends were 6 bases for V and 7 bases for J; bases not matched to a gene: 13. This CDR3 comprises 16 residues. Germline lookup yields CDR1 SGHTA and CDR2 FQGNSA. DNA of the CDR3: TGTGCCAGCAGGACCGCAGGGCGGGAGGGTTTAAATGAGCAGTTCTTC. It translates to CASRTAGREGLNEQFF.

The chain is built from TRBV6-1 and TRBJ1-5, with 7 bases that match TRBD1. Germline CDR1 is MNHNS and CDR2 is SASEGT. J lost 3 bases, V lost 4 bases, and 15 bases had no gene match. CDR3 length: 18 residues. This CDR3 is CASSGYFQNRGANQPQHF. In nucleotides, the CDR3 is TGTGCCAGCAGTGGTTATTTTCAGAACAGGGGCGCCAATCAGCCCCAGCATTTT.

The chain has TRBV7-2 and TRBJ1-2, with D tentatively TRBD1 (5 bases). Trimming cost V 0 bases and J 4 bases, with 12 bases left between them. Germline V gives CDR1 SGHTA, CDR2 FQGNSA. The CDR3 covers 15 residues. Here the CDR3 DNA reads TGTGCCAGCAGCTTAGCCAGGGAAAACTTCTATGGCTACACCTTC. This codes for CASSLARENFYGYTF.

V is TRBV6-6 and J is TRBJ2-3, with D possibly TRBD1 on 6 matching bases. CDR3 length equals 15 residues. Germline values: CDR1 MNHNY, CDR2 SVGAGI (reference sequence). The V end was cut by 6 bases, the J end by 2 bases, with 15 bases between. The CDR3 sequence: CASSPRRGHTDTQYF. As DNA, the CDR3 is TGTGCCAGCAGCCCTCGCAGGGGCCACACAGATACGCAGTATTTT.

CDR3: CASSRDRGTTEAFF. The CDR3 nucleotides read TGTGCCAGCAGCCGGGACAGGGGAACCACTGAAGCTTTCTTT. The V call is TRBV6-1, the J call TRBJ1-1; 10 nucleotides line up with TRBD1. The CDR3 has 14 residues. Germline values: CDR1 MNHNS, CDR2 SASEGT. V shed 6 bases, J shed 4 bases, and the junction held 5 bases outside the gene matches.

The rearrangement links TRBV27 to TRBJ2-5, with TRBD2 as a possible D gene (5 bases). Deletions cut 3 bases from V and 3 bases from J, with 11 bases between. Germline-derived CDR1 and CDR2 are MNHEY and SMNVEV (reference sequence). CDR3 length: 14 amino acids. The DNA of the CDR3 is TGTGCCAGCAGTTTGAGAGGGCAGAAAGAGACCCAGTACTTC. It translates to CASSLRGQKETQYF.

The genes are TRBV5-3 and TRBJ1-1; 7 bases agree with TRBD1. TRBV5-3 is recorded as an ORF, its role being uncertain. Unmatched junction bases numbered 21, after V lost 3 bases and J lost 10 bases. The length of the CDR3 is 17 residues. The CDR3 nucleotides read TGTGCCAGAAGCTCGACAGGGAATGCAGGACGGGTTGGCCGAGCTTTCTTT. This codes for CARSSTGNAGRVGRAFF.

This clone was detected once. CDR3 in amino acids: CASSLQRGMDEQYF. CDR3 coding DNA: TGTGCCAGCAGCCTCCAGCGGGGGATGGACGAGCAGTACTTC. The chain has TRBV28 and TRBJ2-7; 8 nucleotides line up with TRBD2. V lost 6 bases to trimming and J lost 5 bases; unmatched junction nucleotides: 9. The CDR3 has 14 residues. Germline-derived CDR1 and CDR2 are MDHEN and SYDVKM.

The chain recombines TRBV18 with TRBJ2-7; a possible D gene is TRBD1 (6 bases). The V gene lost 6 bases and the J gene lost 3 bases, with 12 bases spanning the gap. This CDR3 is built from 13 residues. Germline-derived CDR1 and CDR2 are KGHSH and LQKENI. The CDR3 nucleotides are TGTGCCAGCTCCCCTGGGGGCGTCTACGAGCAGTACTTC. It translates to CASSPGGVYEQYF. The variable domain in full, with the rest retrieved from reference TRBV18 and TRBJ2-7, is NAGVMQNPRHLVRRRGQEARLRCSPMKGHSHVYWYRQLPEEGLKFMVYLQKENIIDESGMPKERFSAEFPKEGPSILRIQQVVRGDSAAYFCASSPGGVYEQYFGPGTRLTVT.

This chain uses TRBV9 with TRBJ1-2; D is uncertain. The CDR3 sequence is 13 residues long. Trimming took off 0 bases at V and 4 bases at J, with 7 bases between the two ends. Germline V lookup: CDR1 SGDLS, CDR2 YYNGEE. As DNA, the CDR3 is TGTGCCAGCAGCGTAGACCGGGGCTATGGCTACACCTTC. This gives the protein CASSVDRGYGYTF.

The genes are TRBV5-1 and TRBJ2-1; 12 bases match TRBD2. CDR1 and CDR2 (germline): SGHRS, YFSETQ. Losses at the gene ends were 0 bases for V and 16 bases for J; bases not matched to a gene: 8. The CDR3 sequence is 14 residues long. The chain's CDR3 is CASSLERLAGETFF. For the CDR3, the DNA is TGCGCCAGCAGCTTGGAAAGACTAGCGGGGGAGACCTTCTTC.